This TCR beta chain comes out of a study of CD8+ T cells in alopecia areata (dated by TCRdb to 2016 to 2018). In terms of the full investigation: Treated patients were enrolled in an open-label pilot trial of oral tofacitinib at 5 to 10 mg twice daily for moderate-to-severe alopecia areata. Scalp clonality was compared among normal scalp (n=4), patchy alopecia areata scalp (n=8), and alopecia totalis/universalis scalp (n=8). High-throughput TCRbeta sequencing was used to examine T cell clonal expansion in alopecia areata in both the C3H/HeJ mouse model and human patients. Tofacitinib was given for 6 to 18 months, followed by 6 months of follow-up off drug to assess delayed response and recurrence. The RNA source kit depended on sample type: the PAXgene miRNA kit for fixed scalp, the miRNeasy kit for PBMCs, and the RNeasy kit for mouse skin. Tofacitinib-treated patients had biopsies at baseline and at 4 and 24 weeks of treatment, with a later scalp biopsy in several patients. Disease severity in treated patients was measured with the SALT score, which quantifies the percentage of affected scalp surface area. immunoSEQ multiplex PCR using 35 Vbeta forward primers and 13 Jbeta reverse primers was used to amplify TCRbeta CDR3 regions. Scalp tissue and sorted CD4+ and CD8+ peripheral blood T cells from patchy and totalis/universalis alopecia areata patients and from healthy controls were covered by human TCRbeta sequencing.

The method behind the library was the immunoSEQ multiplex PCR assay. For TCR sequencing, RNA was extracted from every sample and reverse transcribed into cDNA to serve as template. SuperScript III was used for first-strand cDNA synthesis, primed with a 2:1 mix of oligo-dT and random hexamers. A synthetic immune receptor repertoire was used to assess amplification bias, and residual bias was removed computationally. The study's own analysis went as follows. Raw reads were preprocessed for error removal, and CDR3 was defined according to IMGT conventions as running from the conserved cysteine to phenylalanine. Clonality was calculated as 1 minus Shannon entropy normalized by log2 of the number of productive unique TCRs. CD4 or CD8 identity of scalp clones was inferred by cross-referencing scalp TCRbeta sequences with sorted blood CD4 and CD8 repertoires. TCRdb limited this immuneACCESS table to in-frame rearrangements with V and J called. A share of clones is missing; checked studies link under half to unresolved V genes, and the rest is unexplained. The DNA was the basis for D and trimming; V, J and clone size are from that table. For this sample there are around 270,000 clones; 58% appear just once. The ten largest clones take up 1.8% of the sample.

Overall results and qualifications from the work: TCR sequences shared between patients were less clear than in mice, possibly partly because of HLA diversity in the patient population. During tofacitinib treatment, many expanded lesional clones remained in scalp and blood, and this persistence may partly explain relapse after treatment is stopped. Tofacitinib significantly decreased scalp clonality and the number of expanded CD8+ clones among the top 100 scalp clones. Unlike mouse skin, where gammadelta T cells dominate, normal human skin contains resident alphabeta T cells that get sequenced too, which complicates analysis of the scalp TCR repertoire. Because the treated cohort was small and had only one nonresponder, larger studies are needed to examine links between baseline CD8+ expansion and response. Higher clonality and more expanded CD8+ clones were observed in lesional scalp than in normal scalp, particularly in alopecia totalis/universalis, a finding suggestive of antigenic drive.

With respect to this clone: Its recognized antigen is unknown. Qualities for individual bases were not recorded, and no much larger clone is one base off. Different DNA sequences within this sample yield the same CDR3.

Taken with the paper, the label for time point translates to: 24 weeks on oral tofacitinib. Taken with the paper, the label for treatment or condition translates to: oral pan-JAK inhibitor, 5-10 mg twice daily. Peripheral blood and lesional scalp punch biopsies were obtained from patients with alopecia areata. PBMCs were separated by density centrifugation and stained for CD3, CD4 and CD8, after which CD4+ and CD8+ T cells were sorted on a FACSAria. The receptor was isolated from a human donor with alopecia areata. The starting material was CD4+ T cells sorted from blood, obtained at week 24, from a patient treated with tofacitinib.

The DNA reads as follows: TGCAGCGTTCTCGGGGCCTACGAGCAGTACTTC. This translates into CSVLGAYEQYF. Recombination connected TRBV29-1 to TRBJ2-7, and perhaps TRBD2 as D gene, on 5 matching bases. Measured from the cysteine to the phenylalanine, the CDR3 is 11 residues long. The read is trimmed to its CDR3 DNA, 33 bases read in frame from base 1. V is reduced by 5 bases and J by 2 bases, leaving a spacing of 7 bases between them. Taken from the germline V gene, the CDR1 and CDR2 loops are SQVTM and ANQGSEA.